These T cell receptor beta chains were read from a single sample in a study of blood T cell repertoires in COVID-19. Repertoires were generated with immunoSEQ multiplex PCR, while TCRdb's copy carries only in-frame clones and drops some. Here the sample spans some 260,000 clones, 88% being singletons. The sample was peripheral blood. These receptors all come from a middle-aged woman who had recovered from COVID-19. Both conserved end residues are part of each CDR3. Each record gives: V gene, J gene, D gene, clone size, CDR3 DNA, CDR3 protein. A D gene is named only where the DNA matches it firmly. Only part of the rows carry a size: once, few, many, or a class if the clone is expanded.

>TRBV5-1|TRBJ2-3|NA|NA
TGCGCCAGCAGCCAGGACTCCCTTAGCACAGATACGCAGTATTTT
CASSQDSLSTDTQYF
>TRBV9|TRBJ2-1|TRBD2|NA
TGTGCCAGCAGCGTAGCGGAGCGGGAGGCCTACAATGAGCAGTTCTTC
CASSVAEREAYNEQFF
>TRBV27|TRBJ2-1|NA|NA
TGTGCCAGCACCCCCTTCGCCAGGGCCTTTGAGCAGTTCTTC
CASTPFARAFEQFF
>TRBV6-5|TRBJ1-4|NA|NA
TGTGCCAGCACGCCTGGGCCGGCTAATGAAAAACTGTTTTTT
CASTPGPANEKLFF
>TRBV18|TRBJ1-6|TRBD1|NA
TGTGCCAGCTCACCATTGGAGCCGGGACAGGGGGTCCTTTCACCCCTCCACTTT
CASSPLEPGQGVLSPLHF
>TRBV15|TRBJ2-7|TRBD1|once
TGTGCCACCAGAGAGGGGACAGGGGGACCCTACGAGCAGTACTTC
CATREGTGGPYEQYF
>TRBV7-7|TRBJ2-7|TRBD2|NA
TGTGCTAGCAGCTTAGGGAGGGGCTACGAGCAGTACTTC
CASSLGRGYEQYF
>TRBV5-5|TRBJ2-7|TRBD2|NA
TGTGCCAGCAGCTTGGTTGGGGAGGGACTAGCCACCCCCTACGAGCAGTACTTC
CASSLVGEGLATPYEQYF
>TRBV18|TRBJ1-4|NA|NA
TGTGCCAGCTCACCATCCGAGGAAAAACTGTTTTTT
CASSPSEEKLFF
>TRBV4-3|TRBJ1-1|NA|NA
TGCGCCAGCAGCCCAACTGGGGGGGCCACGAACACTGAAGCTTTCTTT
CASSPTGGATNTEAFF
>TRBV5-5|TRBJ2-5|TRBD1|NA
TGTGCCAGCAGCTTGGGGGTGGGGACAGGCCAAGAGACCCAGTACTTC
CASSLGVGTGQETQYF
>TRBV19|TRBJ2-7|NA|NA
TGTGCCAGCGCCCTAGCGCCCGGCCTATACGAGCAGTACTTC
CASALAPGLYEQYF
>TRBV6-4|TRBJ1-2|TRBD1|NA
TGTGCCAGCAGTGACTGGGACAGGAGGGGCTACACCTTC
CASSDWDRRGYTF
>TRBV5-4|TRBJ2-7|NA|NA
TGTGCCAGCAGCCCGGGGGGCTACACGAGCTCCTACGAGCAGTACTTC
CASSPGGYTSSYEQYF
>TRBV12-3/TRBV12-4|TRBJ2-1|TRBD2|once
TGTGCCAGCAGCACGACTAGCGGTGAGCAGTTCTTC
CASSTTSGEQFF
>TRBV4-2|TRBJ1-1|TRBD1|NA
TGTGCCAGCAGCCAAACCCTGGACAGGGCGAACACTGAAGCTTTCTTT
CASSQTLDRANTEAFF
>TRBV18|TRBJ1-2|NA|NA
TGTGCCAGCTCGCCACCGGGGCCCTATGGCTACACCTTC
CASSPPGPYGYTF
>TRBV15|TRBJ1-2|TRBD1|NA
TGTGCCACCAGCCGACAGGGAGGCTATGGCTACACCTTC
CATSRQGGYGYTF
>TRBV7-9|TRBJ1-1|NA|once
TGTGCCAGCGGAAGGGGCACTGAAGCTTTCTTT
CASGRGTEAFF
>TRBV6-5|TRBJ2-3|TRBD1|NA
TGTGCCATCGACGACCCACAGGGGCCAGATACGCAGTATTTT
CAIDDPQGPDTQYF
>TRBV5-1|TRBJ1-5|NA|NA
TGCGCCAGCAGCTTGGGGGGGGACTTCAATCAGCCCCAGCATTTT
CASSLGGDFNQPQHF
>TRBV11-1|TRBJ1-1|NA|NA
TGTGCCAGCAGCCCCCCCCCACGACAGAACACTGAAGCTTTCTTT
CASSPPPRQNTEAFF
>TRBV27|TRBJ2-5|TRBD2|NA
TGTGCCAGCCGCCTGGGTGGTAGCGGGAGCCAAGAGACCCAGTACTTC
CASRLGGSGSQETQYF
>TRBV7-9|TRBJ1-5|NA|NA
TGTGCCAGCAGCTTAATGGGAGGGGTCCACAATCAGCCCCAGCATTTT
CASSLMGGVHNQPQHF
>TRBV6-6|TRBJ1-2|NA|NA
TGTGCCAGCAGCGAGGCGGCCGGCTACACCTTC
CASSEAAGYTF
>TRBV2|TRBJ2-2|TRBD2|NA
TGTGCCAGCAGGGACACTAGCGCCGGGAGGGACACCGGGGAGCTGTTTTTT
CASRDTSAGRDTGELFF
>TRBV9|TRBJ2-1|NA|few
TGTGCCAGCAGCGTAGCCGGCAATGAGCAGTTCTTC
CASSVAGNEQFF
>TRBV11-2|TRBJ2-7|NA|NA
TGTGCCAGCAGCTTAGATTTGAGTCGCGAGCAGTACTTC
CASSLDLSREQYF
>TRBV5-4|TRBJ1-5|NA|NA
TGTGCCAGCAGCCCCGGGGGGGGCCAGCCCCAGCATTTT
CASSPGGGQPQHF
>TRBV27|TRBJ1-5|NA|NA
TGTGCCAGCAGTCCCCACGCCCAGCCTCGGGGTCAGCCCCAGCATTTT
CASSPHAQPRGQPQHF
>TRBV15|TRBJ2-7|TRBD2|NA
TGTGCCACCAGCAGGGGACTAGCGGCTTCCTACGAGCAGTACTTC
CATSRGLAASYEQYF
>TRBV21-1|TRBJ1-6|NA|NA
TGTGCCAGCAGCATAACTTCCGGGACAGGGGGCGGTTCACCCCTCCACTTT
CASSITSGTGGGSPLHF
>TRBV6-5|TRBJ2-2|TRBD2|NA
TGTGCCACACGGGGCGGGAGGACCACCGGGGAGCTGTTTTTT
CATRGGRTTGELFF
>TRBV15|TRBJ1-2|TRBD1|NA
TGTGCCACCAGCACACACGGACAGGATGGCTACACCTTC
CATSTHGQDGYTF
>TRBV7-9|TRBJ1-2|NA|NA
TGTGCCAGCAGCCCCACCCTGGAGGGCTACACCTTC
CASSPTLEGYTF